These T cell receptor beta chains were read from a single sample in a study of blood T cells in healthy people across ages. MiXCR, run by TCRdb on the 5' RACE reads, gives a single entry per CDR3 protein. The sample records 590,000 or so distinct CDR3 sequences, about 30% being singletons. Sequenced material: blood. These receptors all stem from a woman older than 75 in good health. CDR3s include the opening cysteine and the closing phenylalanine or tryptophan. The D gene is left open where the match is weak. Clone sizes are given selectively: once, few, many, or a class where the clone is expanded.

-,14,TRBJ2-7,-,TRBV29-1,CSVGGAVSSYEQYF,TGCAGCGTCGGTGGGGCAGTCAGCTCCTACGAGCAGTACTTC
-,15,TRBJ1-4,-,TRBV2,CASSSSGSIGEKLFF,TGTGCCAGCAGTAGTTCAGGGTCCATAGGAGAAAAACTGTTTTTT
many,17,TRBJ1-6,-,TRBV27,CASSFSTGSSYNSPLHF,TGTGCCAGCAGTTTTTCGACGGGGAGCTCCTATAATTCACCCCTCCACTTT
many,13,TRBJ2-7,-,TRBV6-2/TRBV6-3,CASREGRNYEQYF,TGTGCCAGCAGGGAGGGACGGAACTACGAGCAGTACTTC
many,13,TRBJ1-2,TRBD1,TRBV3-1,CASSHRGGDGYTF,TGTGCCAGCAGCCACCGAGGGGGCGATGGCTACACCTTC
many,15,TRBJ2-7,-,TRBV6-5,CASSYSIGGTYEQYF,TGTGCCAGCAGTTACTCGATTGGAGGAACCTACGAGCAGTACTTC
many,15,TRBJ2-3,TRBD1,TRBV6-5,CASGSRVRGSDTQYF,TGTGCCAGTGGAAGTAGGGTCAGGGGGTCGGATACGCAGTATTTT
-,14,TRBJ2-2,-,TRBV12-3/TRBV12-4,CASTLVGASGELFF,TGTGCCAGCACCCTGGTGGGGGCGTCCGGGGAGCTGTTTTTT
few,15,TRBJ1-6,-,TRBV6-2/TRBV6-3,CASTPAGVWDSPLHF,TGTGCCAGCACCCCAGCTGGGGTTTGGGATTCACCCCTCCACTTT
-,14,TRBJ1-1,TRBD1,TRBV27,CASSLTTGGFEAFF,TGTGCCAGCAGTTTGACGACAGGGGGTTTTGAAGCTTTCTTT
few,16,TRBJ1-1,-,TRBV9,CASSVAPGGQNTEAFF,TGTGCCAGCAGCGTAGCCCCTGGGGGACAAAACACTGAAGCTTTCTTT
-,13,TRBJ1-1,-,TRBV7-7,CASSLRLGTEAFF,TGTGCTAGCAGCTTACGCCTGGGCACTGAAGCTTTCTTT
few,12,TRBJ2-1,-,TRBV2,CASSEPGYEQFF,TGTGCCAGCAGTGAACCGGGATACGAGCAGTTCTTC
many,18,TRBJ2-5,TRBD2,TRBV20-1,CSARRRGLAGQTRGTQYF,TGCAGTGCTAGACGAAGGGGACTAGCGGGGCAAACCCGGGGGACCCAGTACTTC